This T cell receptor beta chain was recorded in a study of vaccination effects on CD4 cells after COVID-19. Study overall: It was two doses of either the BNT162b2 or mRNA-1273 vaccine that participants received. Broader study findings: The study found that only 1 of 255 vaccine-induced clones from healthy vaccinees cross-reacted with common cold coronaviruses.

Comment on this clone: Antigen unknown.

With the ViraFEST assay, the study expanded antigen-specific CD4+ T cells using viral peptide pools, then sequenced them. Once cultured for roughly ten days, the cells underwent separation to obtain CD4+ T cells. Nucleocapsid antibodies stayed negative before and after vaccination, showing no earlier SARS-CoV-2 infection. Measured with immunoSEQ multiplex PCR; TCRdb has only the in-frame clones, and not every one. The sample has 30,000 to 45,000 clones; roughly 70% are singletons. The CDR3 runs to 17 residues. V lost 5 bases to trimming and J lost 3 bases; unmatched junction nucleotides: 14. Germline V gene data show CDR1 as LGHDT and CDR2 as YNNKEL (reference sequence).

The source of this sequence is a human donor who received a COVID-19 vaccine. The rearrangement joins TRBV3-1 (or the pseudogene TRBV3-2) to TRBJ1-1; 8 bases fit TRBD1. The specimen was CD4+ T cells from PBMCs cultured with SARS-CoV-2 spike peptides, collected before COVID-19 vaccination. The CDR3: CASSDQGALGIYTEAFF. In nucleotides, the CDR3 is TGTGCCAGCAGCGACCAGGGGGCGTTGGGGATATACACTGAAGCTTTCTTT.